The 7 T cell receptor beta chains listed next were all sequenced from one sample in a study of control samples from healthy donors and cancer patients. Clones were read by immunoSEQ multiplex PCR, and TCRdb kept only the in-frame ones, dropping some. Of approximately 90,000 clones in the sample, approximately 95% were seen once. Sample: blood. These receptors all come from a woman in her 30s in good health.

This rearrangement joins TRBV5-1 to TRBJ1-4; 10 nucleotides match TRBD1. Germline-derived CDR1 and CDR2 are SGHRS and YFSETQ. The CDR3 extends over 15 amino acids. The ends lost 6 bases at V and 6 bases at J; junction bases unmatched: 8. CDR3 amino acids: CASTDDGTGDEKLFF. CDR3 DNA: TGCGCCAGCACCGATGACGGGACAGGGGATGAAAAACTGTTTTTT. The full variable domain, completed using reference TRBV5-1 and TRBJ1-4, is KAGVTQTPRYLIKTRGQQVTLSCSPISGHRSVSWYQQTPGQGLQFLFEYFSETQRNKGNFPGRFSGRQFSNSRSEMNVSTLELGDSALYLCASTDDGTGDEKLFFGSGTQLSVL.

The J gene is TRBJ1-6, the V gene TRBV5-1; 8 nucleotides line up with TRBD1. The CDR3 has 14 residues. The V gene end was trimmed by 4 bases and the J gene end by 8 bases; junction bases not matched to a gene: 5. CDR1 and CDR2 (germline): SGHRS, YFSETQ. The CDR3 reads CASSIGQGYSPLHF. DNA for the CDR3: TGCGCCAGCAGCATCGGACAGGGCTATTCACCCCTCCACTTT.

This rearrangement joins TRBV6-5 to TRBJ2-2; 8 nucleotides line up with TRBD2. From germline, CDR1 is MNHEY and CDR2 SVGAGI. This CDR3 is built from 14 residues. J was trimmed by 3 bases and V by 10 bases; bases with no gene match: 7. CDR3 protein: CATGTSSYTGELFF. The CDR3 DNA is TGTGCCACCGGGACTAGTTCTTACACCGGGGAGCTGTTTTTT.

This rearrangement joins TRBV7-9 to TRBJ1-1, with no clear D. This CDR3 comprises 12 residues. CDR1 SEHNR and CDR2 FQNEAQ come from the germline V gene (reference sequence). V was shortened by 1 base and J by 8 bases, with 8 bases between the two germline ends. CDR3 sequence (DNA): TGTGCCAGCAGCTTAGGGTCAATCGAAGCTTTCTTT. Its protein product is CASSLGSIEAFF.

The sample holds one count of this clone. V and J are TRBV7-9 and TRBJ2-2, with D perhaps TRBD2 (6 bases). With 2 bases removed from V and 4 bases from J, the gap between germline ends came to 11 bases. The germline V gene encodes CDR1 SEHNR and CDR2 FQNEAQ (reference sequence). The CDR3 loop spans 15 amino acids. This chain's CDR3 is CASSLTDGSTGELFF. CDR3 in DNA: TGTGCCAGCAGCTTAACCGACGGGAGCACCGGGGAGCTGTTTTTT.

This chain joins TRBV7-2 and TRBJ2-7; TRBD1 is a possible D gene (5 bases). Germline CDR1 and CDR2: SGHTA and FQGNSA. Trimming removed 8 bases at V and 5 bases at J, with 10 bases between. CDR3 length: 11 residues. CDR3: CASLRANEQYF. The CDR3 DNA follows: TGTGCCAGCCTCAGGGCCAACGAGCAGTACTTC. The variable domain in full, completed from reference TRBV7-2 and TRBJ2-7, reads GAGVSQSPSNKVTEKGKDVELRCDPISGHTALYWYRQSLGQGLEFLIYFQGNSAPDKSGLPSDRFSAERTGGSVSTLTIQRTQQEDSAVYLCASLRANEQYFGPGTRLTVT.

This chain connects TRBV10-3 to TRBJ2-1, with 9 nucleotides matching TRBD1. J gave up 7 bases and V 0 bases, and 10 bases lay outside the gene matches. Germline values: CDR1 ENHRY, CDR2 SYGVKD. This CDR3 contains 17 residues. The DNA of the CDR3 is TGTGCCATCAGTGAGTCCCACGGACAGGGGAACTTTAATGAGCAGTTCTTC. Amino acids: CAISESHGQGNFNEQFF.